This T cell receptor beta chain stems from a study of control samples from healthy donors and cancer patients. The sample holds many counts of this clone. Germline V gene sequence: CDR1 SGHAT, CDR2 FQNNGV. Trimming at V came to 4 bases and at J to 6 bases, leaving 10 bases not matched to a gene. The CDR3 is made up of 15 amino acids. Generated by immunoSEQ multiplex PCR, the TCRdb table keeps only in-frame clones and is missing some. The table shows just under 150,000 clones, with 91% occurring only once. Sequencing was done on a sample of blood. The chain carries TRBV11-2 and TRBJ1-1; TRBD1 matches at 8 bases. The sequence derives from a man under 40 in good health. The CDR3 sequence: CASSWGTGGVAEAFF. DNA for the CDR3: TGTGCCAGCAGCTGGGGGACAGGAGGCGTGGCTGAAGCTTTCTTT.